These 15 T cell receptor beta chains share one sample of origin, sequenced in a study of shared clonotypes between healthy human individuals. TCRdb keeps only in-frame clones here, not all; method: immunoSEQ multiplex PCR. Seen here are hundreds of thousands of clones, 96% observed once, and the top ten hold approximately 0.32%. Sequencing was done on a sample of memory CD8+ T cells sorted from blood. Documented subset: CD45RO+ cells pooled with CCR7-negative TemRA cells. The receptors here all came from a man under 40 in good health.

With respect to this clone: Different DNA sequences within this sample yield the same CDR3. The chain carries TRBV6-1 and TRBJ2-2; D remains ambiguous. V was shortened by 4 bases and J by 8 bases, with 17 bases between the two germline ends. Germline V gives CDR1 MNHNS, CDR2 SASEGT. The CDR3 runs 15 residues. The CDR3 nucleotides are TGTGCCAGCAGTGCCGAGACGACGTCCACTGGGGAGCTGTTTTTT. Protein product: CASSAETTSTGELFF.

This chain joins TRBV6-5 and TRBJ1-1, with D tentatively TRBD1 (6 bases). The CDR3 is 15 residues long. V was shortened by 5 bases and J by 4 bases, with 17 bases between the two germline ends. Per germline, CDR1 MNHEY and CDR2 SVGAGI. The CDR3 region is CASSPTTGRGTEAFF. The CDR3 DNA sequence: TGTGCCAGCAGTCCTACCACAGGGAGGGGCACTGAAGCTTTCTTT.

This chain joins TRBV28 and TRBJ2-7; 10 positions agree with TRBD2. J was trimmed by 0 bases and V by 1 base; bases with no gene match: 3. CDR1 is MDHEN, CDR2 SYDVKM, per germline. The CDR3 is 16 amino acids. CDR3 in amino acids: CASSLSPSGGSYEQYF. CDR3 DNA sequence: TGTGCCAGCAGTTTATCCCCTAGCGGGGGCTCCTACGAGCAGTACTTC.

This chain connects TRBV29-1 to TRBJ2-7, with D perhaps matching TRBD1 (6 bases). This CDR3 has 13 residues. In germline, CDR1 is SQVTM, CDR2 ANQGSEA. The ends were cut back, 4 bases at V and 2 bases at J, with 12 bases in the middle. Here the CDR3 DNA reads TGCAGCGTTGTACAGGGCTCCCCCTACGAGCAGTACTTC. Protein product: CSVVQGSPYEQYF.

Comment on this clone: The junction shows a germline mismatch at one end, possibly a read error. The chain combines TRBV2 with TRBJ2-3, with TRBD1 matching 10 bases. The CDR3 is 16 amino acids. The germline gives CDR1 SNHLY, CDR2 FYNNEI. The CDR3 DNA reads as TGTGCCAGCAGAGAAGGGACAGGGGTCGGCACAGATACGCAGTATTTT. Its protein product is CASREGTGVGTDTQYF.

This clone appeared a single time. As DNA, the CDR3 is TGTGCCAGCAGTTTAATGGATCGGGACAGCCCTACGAAAGCTTTCTTT. Its translation: CASSLMDRDSPTKAFF. V is TRBV28 and J is TRBJ1-1, with 7 bases fitting TRBD1. V dropped 2 bases and J dropped 9; count of bases not matched to a gene: 15. Looked up from germline, CDR1 is MDHEN and CDR2 is SYDVKM. CDR3 length: 16 residues.

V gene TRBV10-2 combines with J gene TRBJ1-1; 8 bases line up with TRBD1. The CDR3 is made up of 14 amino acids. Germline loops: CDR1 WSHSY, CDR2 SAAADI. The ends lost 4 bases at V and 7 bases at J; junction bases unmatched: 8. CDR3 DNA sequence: TGCGCCAGCAGTGGGTTGCAGGGGGCGTTTGAAGCTTTCTTT. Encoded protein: CASSGLQGAFEAFF.

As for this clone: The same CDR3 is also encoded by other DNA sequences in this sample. In nucleotides, the CDR3 is TGTGCCAGCAGTTTTCCAAGCTCCTACGAGCAGTACTTC. It is translated as CASSFPSSYEQYF. The V gene is TRBV28, the J gene TRBJ2-7; D is unclear. The CDR3 sequence is 13 residues long. Deletions cut 3 bases from V and 0 bases from J, with 6 bases between. The germline V gene encodes CDR1 MDHEN and CDR2 SYDVKM.

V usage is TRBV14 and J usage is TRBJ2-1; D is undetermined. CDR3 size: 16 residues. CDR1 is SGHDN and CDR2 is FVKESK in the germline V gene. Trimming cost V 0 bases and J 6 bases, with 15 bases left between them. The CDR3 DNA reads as TGTGCCAGCAGCCAAGATGTGTTACGATGGGTCAATGAGCAGTTCTTC. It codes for CASSQDVLRWVNEQFF.

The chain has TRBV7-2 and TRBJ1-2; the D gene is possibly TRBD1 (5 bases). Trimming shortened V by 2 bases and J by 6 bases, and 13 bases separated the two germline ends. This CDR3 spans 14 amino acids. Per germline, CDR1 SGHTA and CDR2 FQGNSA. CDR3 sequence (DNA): TGTGCCAGCAGCTTATCCAGGACAAAACATGGCTACACCTTC. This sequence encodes CASSLSRTKHGYTF.

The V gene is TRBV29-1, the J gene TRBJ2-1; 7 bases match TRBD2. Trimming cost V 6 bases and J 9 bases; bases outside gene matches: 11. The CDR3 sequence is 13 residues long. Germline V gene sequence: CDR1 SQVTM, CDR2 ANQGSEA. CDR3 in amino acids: CSVERQREFEQFF. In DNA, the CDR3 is TGCAGCGTCGAGAGGCAGCGGGAATTTGAGCAGTTCTTC.

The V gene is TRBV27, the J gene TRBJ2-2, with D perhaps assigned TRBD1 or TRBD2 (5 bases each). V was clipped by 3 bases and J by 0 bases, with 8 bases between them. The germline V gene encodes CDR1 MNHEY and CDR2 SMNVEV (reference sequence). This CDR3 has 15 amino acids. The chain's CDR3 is CASSFGASNTGELFF. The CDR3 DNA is TGTGCCAGCAGTTTCGGGGCCTCGAACACCGGGGAGCTGTTTTTT.

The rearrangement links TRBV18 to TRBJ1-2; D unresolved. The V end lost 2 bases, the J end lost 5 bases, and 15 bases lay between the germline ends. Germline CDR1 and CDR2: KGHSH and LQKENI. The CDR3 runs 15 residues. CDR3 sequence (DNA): TGTGCCAGCTCACCAGGCCAGCTCCGGCGATATGGCTACACCTTC. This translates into CASSPGQLRRYGYTF. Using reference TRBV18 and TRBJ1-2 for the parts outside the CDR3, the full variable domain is NAGVMQNPRHLVRRRGQEARLRCSPMKGHSHVYWYRQLPEEGLKFMVYLQKENIIDESGMPKERFSAEFPKEGPSILRIQQVVRGDSAAYFCASSPGQLRRYGYTFGSGTRLTVV.

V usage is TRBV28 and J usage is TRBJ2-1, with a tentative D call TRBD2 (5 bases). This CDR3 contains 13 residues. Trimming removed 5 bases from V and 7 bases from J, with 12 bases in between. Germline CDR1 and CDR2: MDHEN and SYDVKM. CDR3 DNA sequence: TGTGCCAGCAGTCGAGCGGATCGGAATGAGCAGTTCTTC. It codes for CASSRADRNEQFF.

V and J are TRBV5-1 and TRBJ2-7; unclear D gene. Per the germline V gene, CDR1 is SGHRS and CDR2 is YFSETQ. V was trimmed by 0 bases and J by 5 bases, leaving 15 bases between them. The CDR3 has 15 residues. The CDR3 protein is CASSLAGSPLNEQYF. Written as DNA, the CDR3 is TGCGCCAGCAGCTTGGCCGGTAGCCCCCTGAACGAGCAGTACTTC.